The source of this TCR beta chain is a study of OX40 agonist ivuxolimab in advanced cancers. Between the trimmed V and J ends, which lost 3 bases and 4 bases, there was a span of 6 bases. The length of the CDR3 is 13 residues. Germline values: CDR1 SEHNR, CDR2 FQNEAQ (reference sequence). The assay was immunoSEQ multiplex PCR, and TCRdb's table has in-frame clones only and misses some. The data contain about 65,000 clones, roughly 89% of them singletons. The source of this sequence is an adult with an advanced solid tumor such as melanoma, head and neck, liver or kidney cancer. Sequenced here: CD4+ or CD8+ T cells sorted from blood, sampled in a trial of the OX40 agonist ivuxolimab. The V and J genes are TRBV7-9 and TRBJ2-2; D remains ambiguous. CDR3 sequence reads: CASSFSSTGELFF. For the CDR3, the DNA is TGTGCCAGCAGCTTCAGTTCCACCGGGGAGCTGTTTTTT.